A selection of T cell receptor beta chains follows, all from one sample in a study of radiation and T cells in renal cell carcinoma. Here immunoSEQ multiplex PCR was the method, and the copy in TCRdb shows in-frame clones only, minus some. There are 50,000 to 70,000 clones in the sample; about 80% occur only once, and approximately 6.6% lies in the top ten. Sequences were derived from blood, sampled from a patient whose treatment included radiotherapy and nephrectomy. The origin of the receptors is a man aged 55 to 70 with renal cell carcinoma. Each CDR3 is given with its conserved first and last residue. Each record gives: CDR3 length, V gene, J gene, D gene, clone size, CDR3 protein, CDR3 DNA. A D gene is named only where the DNA matches it firmly. Clone size is not always given. Where it is, it says once, few, many or a class for expanded clones.

len: 16; v_gene: TRBV11-2; j_gene: TRBJ2-1; d_gene: NA; abundance: NA; CDR3aa: CASSLAGLGQFNEQFF; CDR3nt: TGTGCCAGCAGCTTAGCTGGCCTAGGGCAGTTTAATGAGCAGTTCTTC
len: 17; v_gene: TRBV11-2; j_gene: TRBJ2-3; d_gene: NA; abundance: NA; CDR3aa: CASSLGVGVGRTDTQYF; CDR3nt: TGTGCCAGCAGCTTAGGTGTGGGAGTCGGGCGCACAGATACGCAGTATTTT
len: 16; v_gene: TRBV5-4; j_gene: TRBJ1-1; d_gene: NA; abundance: once; CDR3aa: CASSLDLQGLNTEAFF; CDR3nt: TGTGCCAGCAGCTTGGATCTGCAGGGCTTGAACACTGAAGCTTTCTTT
len: 15; v_gene: TRBV5-8; j_gene: TRBJ2-3; d_gene: NA; abundance: NA; CDR3aa: CANRQTGTPTDTQYF; CDR3nt: TGTGCCAACCGGCAGACCGGGACACCCACAGATACGCAGTATTTT
len: 14; v_gene: TRBV5-1; j_gene: TRBJ1-4; d_gene: TRBD1; abundance: NA; CDR3aa: CASSLGQRGEKLFF; CDR3nt: TGCGCCAGCAGCCTGGGACAGAGGGGTGAAAAACTGTTTTTT
len: 13; v_gene: TRBV6-1; j_gene: TRBJ2-3; d_gene: NA; abundance: NA; CDR3aa: CASTDSLEVTQYF; CDR3nt: TGTGCCAGCACCGACAGCCTAGAGGTTACGCAGTATTTT
len: 15; v_gene: TRBV19; j_gene: TRBJ1-5; d_gene: NA; abundance: NA; CDR3aa: CASSILPGSNQPQHF; CDR3nt: TGTGCCAGTAGTATCCTTCCGGGTAGCAATCAGCCCCAGCATTTT
len: 8; v_gene: TRBV20-1; j_gene: TRBJ1-2; d_gene: NA; abundance: few; CDR3aa: CSALGYTF; CDR3nt: TGCAGTGCTCTAGGCTACACCTTC
len: 15; v_gene: TRBV18; j_gene: TRBJ1-2; d_gene: NA; abundance: NA; CDR3aa: CASSPLEEVLYGYTF; CDR3nt: TGTGCCAGCTCACCACTGGAGGAGGTTTTGTATGGCTACACCTTC
len: 14; v_gene: TRBV18; j_gene: TRBJ1-1; d_gene: NA; abundance: NA; CDR3aa: CASSPSRTAVDAFF; CDR3nt: TGTGCCAGCTCACCAAGTCGGACGGCGGTTGACGCTTTCTTT
len: 14; v_gene: TRBV11-3; j_gene: TRBJ2-3; d_gene: NA; abundance: once; CDR3aa: CASSRVATTDTQYF; CDR3nt: TGTGCCAGCTCCCGGGTCGCGACCACAGATACGCAGTATTTT
len: 13; v_gene: TRBV19; j_gene: TRBJ1-2; d_gene: TRBD1; abundance: NA; CDR3aa: CASSVTGREGYTF; CDR3nt: TGTGCCAGTAGTGTGACAGGGCGGGAGGGCTACACCTTC
len: 15; v_gene: TRBV7-2; j_gene: TRBJ2-7; d_gene: TRBD2; abundance: once; CDR3aa: CASSLTSAGLTEQYF; CDR3nt: TGTGCCAGCAGCTTAACGTCAGCGGGACTAACGGAGCAGTACTTC
len: 17; v_gene: TRBV5-4; j_gene: TRBJ2-6; d_gene: NA; abundance: NA; CDR3aa: CASRRPPLGSGANVLTF; CDR3nt: TGTGCCAGCCGCCGGCCCCCATTGGGATCTGGGGCCAACGTCCTGACTTTC
len: 16; v_gene: TRBV13; j_gene: TRBJ2-4; d_gene: NA; abundance: NA; CDR3aa: CASSLGGAGAKNIQYF; CDR3nt: TGTGCCAGCAGCTTAGGAGGGGCGGGGGCCAAAAACATTCAGTACTTC
len: 13; v_gene: TRBV7-8; j_gene: TRBJ1-2; d_gene: NA; abundance: NA; CDR3aa: CASSLRTLDGYTF; CDR3nt: TGTGCCAGCAGCTTAAGGACCTTAGATGGCTACACCTTC
len: 15; v_gene: TRBV5-1; j_gene: TRBJ1-6; d_gene: NA; abundance: NA; CDR3aa: CASSLSRGQNSPLHF; CDR3nt: TGCGCCAGCAGCTTGTCGCGGGGGCAAAATTCACCCCTCCACTTT
len: 13; v_gene: TRBV6-1; j_gene: TRBJ2-1; d_gene: NA; abundance: NA; CDR3aa: CASSESGGNEQFF; CDR3nt: TGTGCCAGCAGTGAAAGTGGGGGAAATGAGCAGTTCTTC
len: 14; v_gene: TRBV19; j_gene: TRBJ1-2; d_gene: TRBD1; abundance: few; CDR3aa: CASSTGQGWRGYTF; CDR3nt: TGTGCCAGTAGTACCGGACAGGGATGGAGGGGCTACACCTTC
len: 12; v_gene: TRBV6-5; j_gene: TRBJ1-2; d_gene: NA; abundance: few; CDR3aa: CASRDGNYGYTF; CDR3nt: TGTGCCAGCAGGGACGGAAACTATGGCTACACCTTC
len: 14; v_gene: TRBV19; j_gene: TRBJ2-5; d_gene: NA; abundance: NA; CDR3aa: CASSIGLGGETQYF; CDR3nt: TGTGCCAGTAGTATCGGCCTCGGTGGAGAGACCCAGTACTTC
len: 15; v_gene: TRBV30; j_gene: TRBJ2-3; d_gene: TRBD2; abundance: NA; CDR3aa: CAWSPGLAATDTQYF; CDR3nt: TGTGCCTGGAGCCCGGGACTAGCGGCCACAGATACGCAGTATTTT
len: 12; v_gene: TRBV6-6; j_gene: TRBJ1-2; d_gene: TRBD1; abundance: NA; CDR3aa: CASKGQGDGYTF; CDR3nt: TGTGCCAGCAAGGGACAGGGCGATGGCTACACCTTC
len: 12; v_gene: TRBV11-3; j_gene: TRBJ1-1; d_gene: NA; abundance: NA; CDR3aa: CASSPQGTEAFF; CDR3nt: TGTGCCAGCAGCCCGCAGGGCACTGAAGCTTTCTTT
len: 16; v_gene: TRBV9; j_gene: TRBJ2-1; d_gene: NA; abundance: NA; CDR3aa: CASSVGNYSSYNEQFF; CDR3nt: TGTGCCAGCAGCGTAGGCAATTACAGCTCCTACAATGAGCAGTTCTTC
len: 13; v_gene: TRBV6-5; j_gene: TRBJ2-7; d_gene: NA; abundance: NA; CDR3aa: CASSDRYKYEQYF; CDR3nt: TGTGCCAGCAGTGACCGCTACAAATACGAGCAGTACTTC
len: 15; v_gene: TRBV7-2; j_gene: TRBJ2-7; d_gene: NA; abundance: NA; CDR3aa: CASSRVTGLGYEQYF; CDR3nt: TGTGCCAGCAGCCGGGTCACAGGGCTTGGCTACGAGCAGTACTTC
len: 15; v_gene: TRBV6-1; j_gene: TRBJ1-5; d_gene: NA; abundance: NA; CDR3aa: CASSVLRSPNQPQHF; CDR3nt: TGTGCCAGCAGTGTCCTCCGGAGCCCAAATCAGCCCCAGCATTTT
len: 16; v_gene: TRBV5-1; j_gene: TRBJ2-3; d_gene: NA; abundance: once; CDR3aa: CASSGGTRSFSDTQYF; CDR3nt: TGCGCCAGCAGCGGTGGGACTCGCTCTTTCTCAGATACGCAGTATTTT
len: 16; v_gene: TRBV30; j_gene: TRBJ1-3; d_gene: TRBD1; abundance: NA; CDR3aa: CAWNSGGTGLGNTIYF; CDR3nt: TGTGCCTGGAATTCTGGTGGGACAGGGTTAGGAAACACCATATATTTT
len: 12; v_gene: TRBV6-5; j_gene: TRBJ1-1; d_gene: NA; abundance: few; CDR3aa: CASLRGGTEAFF; CDR3nt: TGTGCCAGCCTTAGGGGTGGCACTGAAGCTTTCTTT
len: 13; v_gene: TRBV6-1; j_gene: TRBJ1-1; d_gene: NA; abundance: once; CDR3aa: CASATDGNTEAFF; CDR3nt: TGTGCCAGCGCAACCGACGGGAACACTGAAGCTTTCTTT
len: 14; v_gene: TRBV7-8; j_gene: TRBJ1-2; d_gene: TRBD1; abundance: few; CDR3aa: CASSLTGEARGYTF; CDR3nt: TGTGCCAGCAGCTTGACAGGGGAGGCGCGGGGCTACACCTTC
len: 17; v_gene: TRBV27; j_gene: TRBJ2-2; d_gene: NA; abundance: NA; CDR3aa: CASSKRGLSRNTGELFF; CDR3nt: TGTGCCAGCAGTAAGAGGGGTTTGAGTAGGAACACCGGGGAGCTGTTTTTT
len: 19; v_gene: TRBV28; j_gene: TRBJ2-6; d_gene: TRBD1; abundance: NA; CDR3aa: CASSLGTGQGATGANVLTF; CDR3nt: TGTGCCAGCAGTTTAGGAACCGGACAGGGGGCGACTGGGGCCAACGTCCTGACTTTC
len: 17; v_gene: TRBV9; j_gene: TRBJ2-1; d_gene: TRBD2; abundance: once; CDR3aa: CASSAGGLAGEVNEQFF; CDR3nt: TGTGCCAGCAGCGCGGGGGGGCTAGCGGGAGAGGTCAATGAGCAGTTCTTC
len: 16; v_gene: TRBV28; j_gene: TRBJ1-4; d_gene: NA; abundance: once; CDR3aa: CASSPGGRINNEKLFF; CDR3nt: TGTGCCAGCAGTCCCGGGGGCCGGATTAATAATGAAAAACTGTTTTTT
len: 12; v_gene: TRBV11-3; j_gene: TRBJ2-2; d_gene: NA; abundance: NA; CDR3aa: CASSPYTGELFF; CDR3nt: TGTGCCAGCAGCCCCTACACCGGGGAGCTGTTTTTT
len: 14; v_gene: TRBV7-8; j_gene: TRBJ1-2; d_gene: NA; abundance: NA; CDR3aa: CASTSRVLNYGYTF; CDR3nt: TGTGCCAGCACCTCCAGGGTTTTGAACTATGGCTACACCTTC
len: 14; v_gene: TRBV6-1; j_gene: TRBJ1-5; d_gene: NA; abundance: NA; CDR3aa: CASSVQLSNQPQHF; CDR3nt: TGTGCCAGCAGTGTTCAACTCAGCAATCAGCCCCAGCATTTT
len: 14; v_gene: TRBV11-3; j_gene: TRBJ2-3; d_gene: TRBD1; abundance: NA; CDR3aa: CASSGQGATDTQYF; CDR3nt: TGTGCCAGCAGTGGACAGGGGGCCACAGATACGCAGTATTTT
len: 15; v_gene: TRBV2; j_gene: TRBJ2-2; d_gene: NA; abundance: NA; CDR3aa: CASHTDSQGTGELFF; CDR3nt: TGTGCCAGCCACACGGACAGCCAGGGGACCGGGGAGCTGTTTTTT
len: 14; v_gene: TRBV6-6; j_gene: TRBJ1-5; d_gene: TRBD1; abundance: many; CDR3aa: CASRRQGSNQPQHF; CDR3nt: TGTGCCAGCAGACGACAGGGGAGCAATCAGCCCCAGCATTTT
len: 12; v_gene: TRBV6-1; j_gene: TRBJ1-5; d_gene: NA; abundance: few; CDR3aa: CASSGGDQPQHF; CDR3nt: TGTGCCAGCAGTGGGGGGGACCAGCCCCAGCATTTT
len: 14; v_gene: TRBV23-1; j_gene: TRBJ1-2; d_gene: TRBD1; abundance: NA; CDR3aa: CASSHRDRHYGYTF; CDR3nt: TGCGCCAGCAGTCATCGGGACAGACACTATGGCTACACCTTC
len: 14; v_gene: TRBV5-1; j_gene: TRBJ1-3; d_gene: NA; abundance: NA; CDR3aa: CASSLEADGNTIYF; CDR3nt: TGCGCCAGCAGCTTGGAGGCAGATGGAAACACCATATATTTT